The rows below give T cell receptor beta chains drawn from one sample of a study of breast tumors, draining lymph nodes, adjacent tissues. MiXCR was run by TCRdb on the multiplex PCR reads, yielding one entry per CDR3 protein. The sample holds over 200,000 distinct CDR3 sequences, approximately 31% seen once. The material sequenced was axillary lymph node tissue. Receptors were obtained from a female donor with breast cancer. Some clones in this sample may be carry-over from other donors' samples. CDR3s include the opening cysteine and the closing phenylalanine or tryptophan. The D gene is left open where the match is weak. The listing skips clone size in some rows; elsewhere it reads once, few, many or a size class.

j_gene	v_gene	abundance	len	d_gene	CDR3aa	CDR3nt
TRBJ2-5	TRBV7-8	NA	12	NA	CASSSRTGTQYF	TGTGCCAGCAGCTCACGCACCGGGACCCAGTACTTC
TRBJ2-3	TRBV2	NA	16	TRBD2	CASSGTSGTNTNTQYF	TGTGCCAGCAGTGGGACTAGCGGGACTAACACAAATACGCAGTATTTT
TRBJ2-7	TRBV20-1	NA	16	NA	CSASLQGRETPYEQYF	TGCAGTGCTAGCCTACAGGGGCGGGAGACCCCCTACGAGCAGTACTTC
TRBJ2-5	TRBV6-4	few	14	NA	CASSPQKWPRTQYF	TGTGCCAGCAGTCCACAAAAGTGGCCGAGGACCCAGTACTTC
TRBJ2-1	TRBV3-1	many	12	NA	CASSHPNNEQFF	TGTGCCAGCAGCCACCCAAACAATGAGCAGTTCTTC
TRBJ1-6	TRBV7-9	few	15	NA	CASSLEQAYNSPLHF	TGTGCCAGCAGCTTAGAACAAGCCTATAATTCACCCCTCCACTTT
TRBJ1-2	TRBV5-1	many	14	NA	CASSLGAGNDGYTF	TGCGCCAGCAGCTTGGGGGCCGGGAATGATGGCTACACCTTC
TRBJ1-1	TRBV30	NA	13	NA	CAWSGGEGTEAFF	TGTGCCTGGAGTGGCGGGGAGGGCACTGAAGCTTTCTTT
TRBJ1-2	TRBV4-2	NA	14	TRBD1	CASSAGTGFGGYTF	TGTGCCAGCAGCGCAGGGACAGGGTTCGGGGGCTACACCTTC
TRBJ2-5	TRBV7-9	NA	18	TRBD1	CASSLSRGGRGPSETQYF	TGTGCCAGCAGCTTATCTCGAGGGGGCAGGGGGCCCTCGGAGACCCAGTACTTC
TRBJ2-1	TRBV20-1	many	19	TRBD2	CSARALETSGTLSYNEQFF	TGCAGTGCTAGAGCCCTCGAGACTAGCGGGACTTTGTCCTACAATGAGCAGTTCTTC
TRBJ2-7	TRBV5-1	once	14	TRBD1	CASSQGTGYNEQYF	TGCGCCAGCAGCCAGGGGACAGGGTACAACGAGCAGTACTTC
TRBJ1-1	TRBV5-4	few	16	NA	CASSLDRQRPNTEAFF	TGTGCCAGCAGCTTGGACAGGCAGCGTCCGAACACTGAAGCTTTCTTT
TRBJ2-3	TRBV11-2	many	17	TRBD2	CASSSLASGRLTDTQYF	TGTGCCAGCAGCTCCTTGGCTAGCGGGAGGTTAACAGATACGCAGTATTTT
TRBJ2-5	TRBV19	many	14	NA	CASSISGLQETQYF	TGTGCCAGTAGTATTAGCGGCCTCCAAGAGACCCAGTACTTC
TRBJ1-2	TRBV12-3/TRBV12-4	many	15	NA	CASTEEGNRWSGYTF	TGTGCCAGCACTGAGGAGGGCAATCGGTGGAGTGGCTACACCTTC